A selection of T cell receptor beta chains follows, all from one sample in a study of cytomegalovirus exposure and HLA in healthy donors. The method was immunoSEQ multiplex PCR; TCRdb's version includes in-frame clones alone and lacks a portion of them. The sample consists of under 200,000 clones, 81% of them appearing once. Input material: PBMCs. These receptors came from a man aged 35 to 55 in good health and CMV-seropositive. CDR3s include the opening cysteine and the closing phenylalanine or tryptophan. D genes are given only for firm matches. Clone size is not always given. Where it is, it says once, few, many or a class for expanded clones.

CASSQEGTRLETQYF	TGCGCCAGCAGCCAAGAGGGGACTAGATTGGAGACCCAGTACTTC	TRBJ2-5	TRBD2	TRBV4-1	-
CASSLSGGLNTEAFF	TGCGCCAGCAGCTTGTCAGGGGGCCTGAACACTGAAGCTTTCTTT	TRBJ1-1	TRBD1	TRBV5-1	few
CASSLTSQDRDGYTF	TGTGCCAGCAGCTTAACCTCCCAGGACAGGGACGGCTACACCTTC	TRBJ1-2	TRBD1	TRBV7-6	-
CASSPQGAGGYTF	TGTGCCAGCAGCCCACAGGGTGCTGGCGGCTACACCTTC	TRBJ1-2	-	TRBV7-2	-
CASSLSPTGPTIGYTF	TGCGCCAGCAGCTTGTCCCCGACAGGCCCAACAATTGGCTACACCTTC	TRBJ1-2	-	TRBV5-1	-
CASSLAAGANTEAFF	TGCGCCAGCAGCTTGGCGGCAGGGGCTAACACTGAAGCTTTCTTT	TRBJ1-1	-	TRBV5-1	-
CASSGTTGFYNEQFF	TGTGCCAGCAGTGGAACGACAGGGTTCTACAATGAGCAGTTCTTC	TRBJ2-1	TRBD1	TRBV2	once
CASNHQGASNQPQHF	TGTGCCAGCAACCACCAGGGGGCGAGCAATCAGCCCCAGCATTTT	TRBJ1-5	TRBD1	TRBV28	-
CASSTRTGNEQFF	TGTGCCAGCAGCACAAGGACAGGGAATGAGCAGTTCTTC	TRBJ2-1	TRBD1	TRBV7-2	-
CASSYRMTVSYEQYF	TGTGCCAGCAGTTACCGCATGACAGTATCCTACGAGCAGTACTTC	TRBJ2-7	-	TRBV6-6	-
CASNKDSTTYEQYF	TGTGCCAGCAACAAGGACAGTACAACCTACGAGCAGTACTTC	TRBJ2-7	-	TRBV2	-
CASSSGGGGKQFF	TGTGCCAGCAGTAGCGGGGGAGGGGGGAAACAGTTCTTC	TRBJ2-1	TRBD2	TRBV7-2	-
CASSRGGPAQAFF	TGTGCCAGCAGCCGGGGGGGCCCCGCCCAGGCTTTCTTT	TRBJ1-1	-	TRBV5-6	once
CASGQGQPQHF	TGTGCCAGCGGACAGGGGCAGCCCCAGCATTTT	TRBJ1-5	TRBD1	TRBV6-6	-
CASSPPSGSGNTIYF	TGTGCCAGCTCACCACCGTCGGGTTCTGGAAACACCATATATTTT	TRBJ1-3	-	TRBV18	-
CASSLGLADNEQFF	TGTGCCAGCAGCTTAGGACTAGCGGACAATGAGCAGTTCTTC	TRBJ2-1	TRBD2	TRBV11-2	-
CASSPYKRGGPDTQYF	TGTGCCAGCAGCCCTTATAAGCGGGGGGGCCCAGATACGCAGTATTTT	TRBJ2-3	TRBD2	TRBV7-3	-
CASSLARGYGYTF	TGTGCCAGCAGCTTAGCTAGGGGCTATGGCTACACCTTC	TRBJ1-2	-	TRBV13	-
CAISGQGASNEQFF	TGTGCCATCAGTGGACAGGGGGCATCTAATGAGCAGTTCTTC	TRBJ2-1	TRBD1	TRBV10-3	-
CASSLGGQPNEQFF	TGTGCCAGCAGCTTAGGGGGACAGCCCAATGAGCAGTTCTTC	TRBJ2-1	TRBD1	TRBV7-2	-
CASSTGAEYGYTF	TGTGCCAGCTCAACAGGGGCCGAATATGGCTACACCTTC	TRBJ1-2	TRBD1	TRBV18	once
CASSLWQVYSGANVLTF	TGCGCCAGCAGCTTGTGGCAGGTCTACTCTGGGGCCAACGTCCTGACTTTC	TRBJ2-6	-	TRBV5-1	-
CATKDRTEAFF	TGTGCCACCAAGGACAGGACCGAAGCTTTCTTT	TRBJ1-1	TRBD1	TRBV6-6	-
CASSPLDRVTGELFF	TGTGCCAGCTCACCACTGGACAGGGTTACCGGGGAGCTGTTTTTT	TRBJ2-2	TRBD1	TRBV18	-
CASSQDSGQEDEQYF	TGTGCCAGCAGCCAAGATTCGGGCCAGGAGGACGAGCAGTACTTC	TRBJ2-7	-	TRBV4-2	-
CASSVQGGETEAFF	TGTGCCAGCAGTGTGCAGGGGGGTGAGACTGAAGCTTTCTTT	TRBJ1-1	TRBD1	TRBV2	-
CASSVAAGDNEQYF	TGTGCCAGCAGCGTAGCAGCGGGAGATAACGAGCAGTACTTC	TRBJ2-7	TRBD2	TRBV9	-
CASSLGYSGNYEQYF	TGTGCCAGCAGCTTAGGGTATAGCGGGAACTACGAGCAGTACTTC	TRBJ2-7	TRBD2	TRBV7-2	-
CASSELPGTPADGYTF	TGTGCCAGCAGTGAACTCCCCGGGACACCCGCGGATGGCTACACCTTC	TRBJ1-2	-	TRBV2	-
CASNPGQGGYNEQFF	TGTGCCAGCAACCCGGGACAGGGGGGATACAATGAGCAGTTCTTC	TRBJ2-1	TRBD1	TRBV2	few
CASSPGLAGTDTQYF	TGTGCCAGCAGTCCAGGACTAGCGGGCACAGATACGCAGTATTTT	TRBJ2-3	TRBD2	TRBV28	-
CASSLVVQSTDTQYF	TGTGCCAGCAGTTTAGTTGTCCAAAGCACAGATACGCAGTATTTT	TRBJ2-3	-	TRBV27	-
CATSGDRGYEQYF	TGTGCCACCAGCGGGGACAGGGGGTACGAGCAGTACTTC	TRBJ2-7	TRBD1	TRBV15	-
CATQGAGGNEQFF	TGTGCCACACAGGGGGCGGGTGGTAATGAGCAGTTCTTC	TRBJ2-1	TRBD1	TRBV6-5	-
CASTPTGTLYEQYF	TGTGCCAGCACCCCGACAGGGACCCTCTACGAGCAGTACTTC	TRBJ2-7	TRBD1	TRBV5-5	-
CASSASGVNTGELFF	TGTGCCAGCAGCGCTAGCGGGGTGAACACCGGGGAGCTGTTTTTT	TRBJ2-2	TRBD2	TRBV7-7	-
CASSPQENTEAFF	TGTGCCAGCAGCCCTCAGGAGAACACTGAAGCTTTCTTT	TRBJ1-1	-	TRBV7-6	once
CATSRDLISGSYEQYF	TGTGCCACCAGCAGAGACCTAATTAGCGGTTCCTACGAGCAGTACTTC	TRBJ2-7	-	TRBV15	-
CASSFNSNQWGHGGSGYTF	TGCGCCAGCAGCTTTAATTCCAACCAATGGGGACACGGTGGTTCAGGCTACACCTTC	TRBJ1-2	-	TRBV5-1	-
CASSPGTGYQPQHF	TGTGCCAGCAGCCCCGGGACAGGGTATCAGCCCCAGCATTTT	TRBJ1-5	TRBD1	TRBV28	-
CASSQDLGRGVPHNEQFF	TGTGCCAGCAGCCAAGATTTGGGGCGGGGTGTACCCCACAATGAGCAGTTCTTC	TRBJ2-1	-	TRBV14	-
CASSQDRATGELFF	TGTGCCAGCAGCCAGGACAGAGCGACCGGGGAGCTGTTTTTT	TRBJ2-2	-	TRBV5-4	-
CASSLASGGTGELFF	TGTGCCAGCAGCTTGGCTAGCGGGGGCACCGGGGAGCTGTTTTTT	TRBJ2-2	TRBD2	TRBV5-4	-
CASSLTLAGGLNEQFF	TGTGCCAGCAGCCTCACGCTAGCGGGGGGGTTGAATGAGCAGTTCTTC	TRBJ2-1	TRBD2	TRBV14	few
CASSVVRTGGAEAFF	TGTGCCAGCAGCGTAGTAAGGACGGGGGGCGCTGAAGCTTTCTTT	TRBJ1-1	-	TRBV9	-
CASSPGQSRETQYF	TGTGCCAGCAGCCCAGGACAGTCGCGAGAGACCCAGTACTTC	TRBJ2-5	-	TRBV7-3	-
CSVEDGRLEQFF	TGCAGCGTTGAAGATGGGAGATTGGAGCAGTTCTTC	TRBJ2-1	-	TRBV29-1	-
CASSLAGSYEQYF	TGTGCCAGCAGCTTGGCGGGCTCCTACGAGCAGTACTTC	TRBJ2-7	-	TRBV5-4	-
CAGGGPTNYGYTF	TGTGCCGGGGGGGGGCCAACTAACTATGGCTACACCTTC	TRBJ1-2	-	TRBV28	-
CASSLNGRTDTQYF	TGTGCCAGCAGCTTAAATGGTAGAACAGATACGCAGTATTTT	TRBJ2-3	-	TRBV7-3	once
CASSPSGGSSDEQFF	TGTGCCAGCAGCCCTAGCGGGGGGTCGAGCGATGAGCAGTTCTTC	TRBJ2-1	TRBD2	TRBV7-6	-
CSVEVRGTYEQYF	TGCAGCGTTGAGGTGAGGGGGACCTACGAGCAGTACTTC	TRBJ2-7	-	TRBV29-1	-
CASSLVAGPDNEQFF	TGTGCCAGCAGCTTAGTAGCGGGACCCGACAATGAGCAGTTCTTC	TRBJ2-1	TRBD2	TRBV7-2	-
CASRPTGTGPYEQYF	TGTGCCAGCAGACCCACCGGGACAGGGCCCTACGAGCAGTACTTC	TRBJ2-7	TRBD1	TRBV7-8	-
CASSPRNRDQPQHF	TGTGCCAGCTCACCAAGGAACAGGGATCAGCCCCAGCATTTT	TRBJ1-5	-	TRBV18	once
CASSFRGETYNEQFF	TGTGCCAGCAGCTTCAGGGGGGAGACCTACAATGAGCAGTTCTTC	TRBJ2-1	-	TRBV7-3	-
CASSARKGTDPEAFF	TGTGCCAGCAGCGCTCGAAAGGGGACAGACCCTGAAGCTTTCTTT	TRBJ1-1	TRBD1	TRBV11-1	-